This T cell receptor (beta chain) was found in a study of early T cells in non-severe SARS-CoV-2 infection. TCRdb re-called the 5' RACE reads through MiXCR, storing one row per CDR3 protein. The sample gives roughly 72,000 distinct CDR3 sequences, roughly 12% of which show up once; around 1.2% is in the top ten. CDR1 and CDR2 from the germline V gene are SGHRS and YFSETQ. This CDR3 is built from 17 residues. With 5 bases clipped from V and 3 bases from J, the junction kept 15 bases outside the gene matches. This clonotype was counted between two and nine times. Sequenced material: whole blood. The receptor's source is an adult who was a healthcare worker with PCR-confirmed SARS-CoV-2 infection or an uninfected control (not recorded which). The V gene is TRBV5-1, the J gene TRBJ1-1, with 8 bases matching TRBD1. CDR3 in DNA: TGCGCCAGCAGTTTGTTCGCCCCGGGACAGGTATACACTGAAGCTTTCTTT. Its translation: CASSLFAPGQVYTEAFF.